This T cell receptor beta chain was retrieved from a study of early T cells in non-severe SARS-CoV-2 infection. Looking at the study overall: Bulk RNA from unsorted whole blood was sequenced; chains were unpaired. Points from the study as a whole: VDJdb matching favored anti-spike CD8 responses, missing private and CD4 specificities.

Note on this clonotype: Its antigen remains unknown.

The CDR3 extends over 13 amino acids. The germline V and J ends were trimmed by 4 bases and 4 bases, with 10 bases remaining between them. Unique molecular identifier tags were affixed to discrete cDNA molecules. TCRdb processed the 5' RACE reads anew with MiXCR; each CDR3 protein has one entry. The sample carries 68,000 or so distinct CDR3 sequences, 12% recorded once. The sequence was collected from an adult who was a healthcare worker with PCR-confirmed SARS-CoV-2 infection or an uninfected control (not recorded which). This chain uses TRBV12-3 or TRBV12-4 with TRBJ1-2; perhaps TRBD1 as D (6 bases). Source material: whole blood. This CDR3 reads CASSSGQIYGYTF. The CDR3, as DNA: TGTGCCAGCAGTTCCGGACAGATCTATGGCTACACCTTC.